This record concerns one T cell receptor (beta chain) sequence. No antigen is known for it. MiXCR, applied by TCRdb to the 5' RACE reads, yields one record per CDR3 protein. The sample lists about 260,000 distinct CDR3 sequences; around 6.6% were seen once. The record originates from a study of identical twins. General study results and limits: Alpha sequences out of frame and shared by twins had excess low generation probability.

Germline V CDR1 and CDR2: LGHDT, YNNKEL (reference sequence). Trimming shortened V by 3 bases and J by 9 bases, and 12 bases separated the two germline ends. This CDR3 is built from 13 residues. This same sample was also part of a study on yellow fever vaccine responses in identical twins. That study adds: The T cell response to vaccination in identical twins was reportedly partly convergent and partly personalized.

The chain employs TRBV3-1 and TRBJ2-1; no clear D. Sequencing used memory (CD45RO+) T cells sorted from blood. This sequence was found in a woman between 18 and 29 years old in good health. This CDR3 is CASSQPRWGEQFF. The CDR3 nucleotides are TGTGCCAGCAGCCAGCCCCGTTGGGGTGAGCAGTTCTTC.